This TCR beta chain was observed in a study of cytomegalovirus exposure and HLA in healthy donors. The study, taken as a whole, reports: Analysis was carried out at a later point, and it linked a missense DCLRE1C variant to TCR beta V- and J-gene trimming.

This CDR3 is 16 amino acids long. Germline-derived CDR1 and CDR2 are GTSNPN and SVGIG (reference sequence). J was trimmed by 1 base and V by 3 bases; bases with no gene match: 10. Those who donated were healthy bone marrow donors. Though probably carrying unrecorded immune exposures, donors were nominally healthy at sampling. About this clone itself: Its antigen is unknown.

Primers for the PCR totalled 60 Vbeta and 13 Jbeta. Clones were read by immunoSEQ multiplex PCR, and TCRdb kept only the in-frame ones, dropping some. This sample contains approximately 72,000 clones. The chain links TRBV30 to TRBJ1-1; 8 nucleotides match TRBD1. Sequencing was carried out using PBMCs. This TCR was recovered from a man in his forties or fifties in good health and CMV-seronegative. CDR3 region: CAWRPRQGIGNTEAFF. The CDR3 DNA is TGTGCCTGGAGGCCTAGACAGGGGATTGGGAACACTGAAGCTTTCTTT.